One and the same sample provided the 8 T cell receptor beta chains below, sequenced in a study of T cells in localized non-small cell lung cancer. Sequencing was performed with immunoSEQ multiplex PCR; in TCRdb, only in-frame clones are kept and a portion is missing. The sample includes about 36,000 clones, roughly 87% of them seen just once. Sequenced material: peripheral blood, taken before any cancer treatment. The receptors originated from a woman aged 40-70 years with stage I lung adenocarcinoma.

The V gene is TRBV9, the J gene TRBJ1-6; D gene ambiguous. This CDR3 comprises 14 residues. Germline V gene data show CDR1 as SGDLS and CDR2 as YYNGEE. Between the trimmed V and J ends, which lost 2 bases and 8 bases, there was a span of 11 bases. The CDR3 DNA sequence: TGTGCCAGCAGCGTTACAGCGAGGGATTCACCCCTCCACTTT. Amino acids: CASSVTARDSPLHF. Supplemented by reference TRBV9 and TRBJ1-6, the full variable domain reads DSGVTQTPKHLITATGQRVTLRCSPRSGDLSVYWYQQSLDQGLQFLIQYYNGEERAKGNILERFSAQQFPDLHSELNLSSLELGDSALYFCASSVTARDSPLHFGNGTRLTVT.

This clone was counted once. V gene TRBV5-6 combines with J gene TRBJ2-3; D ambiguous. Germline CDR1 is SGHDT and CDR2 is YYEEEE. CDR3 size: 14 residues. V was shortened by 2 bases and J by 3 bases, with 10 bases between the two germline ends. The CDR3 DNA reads TGTGCCAGCAGCTTTGCGATGGAGACAGATACGCAGTATTTT. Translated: CASSFAMETDTQYF.

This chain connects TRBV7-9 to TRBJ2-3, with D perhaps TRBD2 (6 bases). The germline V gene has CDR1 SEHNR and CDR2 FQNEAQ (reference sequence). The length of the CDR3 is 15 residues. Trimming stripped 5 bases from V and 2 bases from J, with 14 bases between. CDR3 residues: CASSRSGSHTDTQYF. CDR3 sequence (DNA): TGTGCCAGCAGCCGGAGCGGGTCCCACACAGATACGCAGTATTTT.

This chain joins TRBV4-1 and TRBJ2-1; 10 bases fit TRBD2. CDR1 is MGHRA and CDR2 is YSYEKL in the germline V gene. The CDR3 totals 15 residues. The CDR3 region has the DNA TGCGCTATCAGCGGGGGGGTTAGCTCCTACAATGAGCAGTTCTTC. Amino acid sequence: CAISGGVSSYNEQFF.

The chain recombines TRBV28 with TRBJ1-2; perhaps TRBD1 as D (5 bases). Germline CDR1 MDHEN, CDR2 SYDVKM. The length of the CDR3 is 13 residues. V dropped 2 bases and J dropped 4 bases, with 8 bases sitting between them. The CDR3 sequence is CASSLGQGYGYTF. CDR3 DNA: TGTGCCAGCAGTTTAGGGCAGGGCTATGGCTACACCTTC.

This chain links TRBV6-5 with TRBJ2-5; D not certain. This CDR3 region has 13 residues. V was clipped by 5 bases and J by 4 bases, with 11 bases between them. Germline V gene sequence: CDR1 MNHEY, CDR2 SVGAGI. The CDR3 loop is CASSPRLRETQYF. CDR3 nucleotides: TGTGCCAGCAGTCCCCGACTGAGAGAGACCCAGTACTTC.

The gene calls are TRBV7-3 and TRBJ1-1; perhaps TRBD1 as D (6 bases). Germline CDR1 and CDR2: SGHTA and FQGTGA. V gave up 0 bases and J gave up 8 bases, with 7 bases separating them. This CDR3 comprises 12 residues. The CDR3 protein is CASSLTTGEAFF. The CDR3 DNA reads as TGTGCCAGCAGCTTAACTACAGGGGAAGCTTTCTTT.

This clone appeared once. The CDR3 DNA reads TGTGCTAGTGGTTCGATCAGGGGCGTGGGCACCGGGGAGCTGTTTTTT. This translates into CASGSIRGVGTGELFF. The chain links TRBV12-5 to TRBJ2-2; tentatively, D is TRBD1 (6 bases). This CDR3 comprises 16 residues. Trimming shortened V by 4 bases and J by 4 bases, and 16 bases separated the two germline ends. CDR1 is LGHNT and CDR2 is FRNRAP in the germline V gene.